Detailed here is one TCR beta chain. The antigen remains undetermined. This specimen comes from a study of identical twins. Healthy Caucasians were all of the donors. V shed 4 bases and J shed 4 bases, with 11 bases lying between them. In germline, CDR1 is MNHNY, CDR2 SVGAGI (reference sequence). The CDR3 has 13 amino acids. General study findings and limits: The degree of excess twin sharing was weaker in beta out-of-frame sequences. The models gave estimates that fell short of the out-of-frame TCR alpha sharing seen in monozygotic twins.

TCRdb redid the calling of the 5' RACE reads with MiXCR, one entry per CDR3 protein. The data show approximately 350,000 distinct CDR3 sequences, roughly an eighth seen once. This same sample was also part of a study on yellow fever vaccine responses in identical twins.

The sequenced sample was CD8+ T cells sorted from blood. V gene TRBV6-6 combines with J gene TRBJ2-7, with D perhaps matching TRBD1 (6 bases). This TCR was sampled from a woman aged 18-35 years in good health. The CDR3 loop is CASSSQGLYEQYF. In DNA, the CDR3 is TGTGCCAGCAGTTCACAGGGATTATACGAGCAGTACTTC.